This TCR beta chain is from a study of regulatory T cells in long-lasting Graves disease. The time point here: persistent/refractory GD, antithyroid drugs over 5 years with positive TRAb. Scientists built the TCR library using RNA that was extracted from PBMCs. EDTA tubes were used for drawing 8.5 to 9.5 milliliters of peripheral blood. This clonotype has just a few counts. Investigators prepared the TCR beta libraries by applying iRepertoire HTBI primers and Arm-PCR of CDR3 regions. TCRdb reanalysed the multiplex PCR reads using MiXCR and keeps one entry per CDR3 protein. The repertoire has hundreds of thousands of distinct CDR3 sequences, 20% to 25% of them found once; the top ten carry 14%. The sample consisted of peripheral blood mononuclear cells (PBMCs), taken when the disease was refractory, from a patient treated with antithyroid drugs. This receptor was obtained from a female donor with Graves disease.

The CDR3 protein is CASSTWTGLSGELFF. CDR3 in DNA: TGTGCCAGCAGCACCTGGACAGGGCTCTCCGGGGAGCTGTTTTTT. This rearrangement joins TRBV5-4 to TRBJ2-2; TRBD1 agrees at 8 bases. The CDR3 covers 15 residues. Looked up from germline, CDR1 is SGHNT and CDR2 is YYREEE (reference sequence). The J segment lost 6 bases and the V segment lost 4 bases, leaving 8 bases of the junction unmatched.